This T cell receptor beta chain was recovered during a study of T cell responses to AZD1222 COVID-19 vaccine. V gave up 5 bases and J gave up 7 bases, with 15 bases separating them. Germline CDR1 SGHTA, CDR2 FQGNSA. The CDR3 is made up of 13 amino acids. Sequenced by immunoSEQ multiplex PCR; TCRdb stores in-frame clones only, minus some. This sample has roughly 150,000 clones, with 89% found just once. This sequence originates from an adult in good health. V gene TRBV7-2 combines with J gene TRBJ2-7, with a tentative D call TRBD1 (8 bases). Material: peripheral blood, obtained on day 0 of AZD1222 vaccination. The CDR3 region is CASSVLQGGEQYF. The DNA for the CDR3 is TGTGCCAGCAGCGTTTTACAGGGGGGGGAGCAGTACTTC.